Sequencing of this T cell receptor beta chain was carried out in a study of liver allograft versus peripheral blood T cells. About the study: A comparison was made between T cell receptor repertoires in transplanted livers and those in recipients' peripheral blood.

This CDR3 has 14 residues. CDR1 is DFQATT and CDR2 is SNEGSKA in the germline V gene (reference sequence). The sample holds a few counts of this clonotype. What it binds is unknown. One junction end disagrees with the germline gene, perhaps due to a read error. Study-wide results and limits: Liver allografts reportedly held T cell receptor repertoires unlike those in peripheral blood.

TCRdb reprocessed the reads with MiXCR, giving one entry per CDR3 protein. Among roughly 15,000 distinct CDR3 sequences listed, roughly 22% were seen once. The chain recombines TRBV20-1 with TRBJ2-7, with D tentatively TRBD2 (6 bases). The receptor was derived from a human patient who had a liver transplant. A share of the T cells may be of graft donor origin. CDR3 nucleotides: TGCAGTGCTTTCAGGGCTAGCGCTTCCTACGAGCAGTCCTTC. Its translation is CSAFRASASYEQSF.